Below, 25 T cell receptor beta chains from the same sample are listed, as sequenced in a study of human T cells and chemical hapten exposure. Described time point: patch test 1, 2 weeks after DPC sensitization. Documented treatment: therapeutic diphenylcyclopropenone sensitization with weekly scalp DPC. MiXCR was run by TCRdb on the RACE reads, yielding one entry per CDR3 protein. The sample includes around 50,000 distinct CDR3 sequences, approximately 8.6% seen only once; the top ten take 13%. Sequenced here: whole blood, sampled in connection with sensitization to the hapten diphenylcyclopropenone (DPC). The receptor set was obtained from a woman in her forties with alopecia areata. Some clones in this sample may be carry-over from other donors' samples.

In this sample, this clonotype turned up many times. The chain couples TRBV5-1 to TRBJ2-7, with a possible D match to TRBD1 (5 bases). Germline V gives CDR1 SGHRS, CDR2 YFSETQ. This CDR3 is 14 amino acids long. Trimming stripped 1 base from V and 4 bases from J, with 12 bases between. The CDR3 bases are TGCGCCAGCAGCTTGAGTCAGGGCCTATACGAGCAGTACTTC. Residues: CASSLSQGLYEQYF.

This clonotype was picked up a small number of times. The CDR3 bases are TGTGCCAGCAGCGTAGCGGGGGGCCGCACAGATACGCAGTATTTT. It codes for CASSVAGGRTDTQYF. The chain combines TRBV9 with TRBJ2-3; maybe TRBD2 (7 bases). Germline V gene lookup returns CDR1 SGDLS and CDR2 YYNGEE. V was pared by 0 bases and J by 1 base, with 9 bases between. This CDR3 contains 15 residues.

Ten or more counts support this clonotype. The chain links TRBV9 to TRBJ2-7, with D possibly TRBD2 on 7 matching bases. Germline loops: CDR1 SGDLS, CDR2 YYNGEE. Trimming took off 3 bases at V and 2 bases at J, with 15 bases between the two ends. The CDR3 covers 15 residues. For the CDR3, the DNA is TGTGCCAGCAGCGAGGGAGGGGGACCTACCTACGAGCAGTACTTC. It yields the protein CASSEGGGPTYEQYF.

This clonotype was recorded many times. The CDR3 here is CASSQDGTGLIGEQFF. In DNA form, the CDR3 reads TGTGCCAGCAGCCAAGATGGGACAGGCTTGATTGGGGAGCAGTTCTTC. V is TRBV3-1 and J is TRBJ2-1, with 8 bases aligning to TRBD1. J lost 10 bases, V lost 0 bases, and 11 bases had no gene match. CDR1 is LGHDT, CDR2 YNNKEL, per germline (reference sequence). The CDR3 has 16 amino acids.

This clonotype was counted ten times or more. The J gene is TRBJ1-2, the V gene TRBV10-2, with TRBD1 matching 7 bases. The CDR3 is 13 amino acids. Trimming took 10 bases from V and 9 from J; bases not matched to a gene: 14. CDR1 is WSHSY, CDR2 SAAADI, per germline. The CDR3 nucleotides are TGCGCCACGGGGGACAGCGCGCGGATAAGCTACACCTTC. Its translation is CATGDSARISYTF.

This clonotype has ten or more counts. The chain combines TRBV20-1 with TRBJ2-1; no firm D call. Germline V gene data show CDR1 as DFQATT and CDR2 as SNEGSKA (reference sequence). The length of the CDR3 is 15 residues. Trimming pared 6 bases from V and 7 bases from J, leaving 22 bases between. The CDR3 protein is CSALLVAPLTNEQFF. Written as DNA, the CDR3 is TGCAGTGCGCTCCTGGTGGCCCCATTGACGAATGAGCAGTTCTTC.

The V gene is TRBV9, the J gene TRBJ1-3, with D perhaps TRBD1 (5 bases). V was cut by 3 bases and J by 1 base, with 11 bases left in between. The CDR3 covers 15 residues. Germline loops: CDR1 SGDLS, CDR2 YYNGEE. CDR3 sequence (DNA): TGTGCCAGCAGCGGGGCGACAGTGTCTGGAAACACCATATATTTT. This encodes CASSGATVSGNTIYF.

Worth noting for this clonotype: Because the CDR3 is missing its conserved closing phenylalanine or tryptophan, this is likely a read error. The chain couples TRBV4-1 to TRBJ2-1; D gene ambiguous. Trimming removed 4 bases at V and 2 bases at J, with 12 bases between. The CDR3 spans 15 residues. The V gene's germline CDR1 is MGHRA and CDR2 YSYEKL. This CDR3 is CASSRSDAAYNEQFY. In DNA, the CDR3 is TGCGCCAGCAGCCGATCGGACGCCGCCTACAATGAGCAGTTCTAC.

This clonotype showed up many times. The chain uses TRBV3-1 and TRBJ2-3; TRBD2 agrees at 12 bases. The V and J ends lost 0 bases and 6 bases, in that order; junction bases with no gene match: 4. CDR1 LGHDT and CDR2 YNNKEL come from the germline V gene (reference sequence). The CDR3 loop spans 16 amino acids. The CDR3 loop is CASSQERLAGADTQYF. CDR3 DNA: TGTGCCAGCAGCCAAGAGAGACTAGCGGGGGCGGATACGCAGTATTTT.

This clonotype was recorded a few times. Here the CDR3 reads CASSPYRETYGYTF. Written as DNA, the CDR3 is TGTGCCAGTAGCCCTTACAGGGAGACCTATGGCTACACCTTC. J is TRBJ1-2 and V is TRBV19; perhaps TRBD1 as D (6 bases). Trimming took 6 bases from V and 4 from J, leaving 15 bases between them. This CDR3 has 14 residues. Germline-derived CDR1 and CDR2 are LNHDA and SQIVND (reference sequence).

This clonotype was counted a few times. The V and J genes are TRBV12-3 or TRBV12-4 and TRBJ1-2, with 7 nucleotides matching TRBD1. J was trimmed by 1 base and V by 5 bases; bases with no gene match: 7. The CDR3 contains 15 residues. CDR3 amino acids: CASSAGQDNNYGYTF. The CDR3 DNA reads as TGTGCCAGCAGTGCAGGACAGGACAATAACTATGGCTACACCTTC.

This chain links TRBV30 with TRBJ1-5; the D is unclear. Germline lookup yields CDR1 GTSNPN and CDR2 SVGIG (reference sequence). This CDR3 is built from 13 residues. Deletions cut 2 bases from V and 11 bases from J, with 16 bases between. DNA of the CDR3: TGTGCCTGGAGTCGGGCCCCCATGGGGTCCCAGCATTTT. It translates to CAWSRAPMGSQHF.

This clonotype was seen more than once but under ten times. The chain is built from TRBV24-1 and TRBJ2-1; 9 bases agree with TRBD1. This CDR3 region has 14 residues. CDR1 KGHDR and CDR2 SFDVKD come from the germline V gene. The ends lost 10 bases at V and 2 bases at J; junction bases unmatched: 5. DNA of the CDR3: TGTGCCACAAGCCGGGACAGGGCCTACAATGAGCAGTTCTTC. Protein: CATSRDRAYNEQFF.

This clonotype has just a few counts. The V gene is TRBV18, the J gene TRBJ1-1; 10 bases match TRBD1. From germline, CDR1 is KGHSH and CDR2 LQKENI. V shed 1 base and J 4 bases; nucleotides not matched to a gene: 0. The CDR3 consists of 14 residues. The CDR3 loop reads CASSPRDRGTEAFF. The CDR3 DNA reads as TGTGCCAGCTCACCACGGGACAGGGGCACTGAAGCTTTCTTT.

The sample holds many counts of this clonotype. The chain links TRBV29-1 to TRBJ2-5; no definite D call. Germline V gene data show CDR1 as SQVTM and CDR2 as ANQGSEA. The ends were cut back, 3 bases at V and 4 bases at J, with 9 bases in the middle. The CDR3 extends over 12 amino acids. In nucleotides, the CDR3 is TGCAGCGTTGACAGGCAGCGAGAGACCCAGTACTTC. This translates into CSVDRQRETQYF.

A note on this clonotype: Just one base apart from a much larger clone, this may be a read error. J is TRBJ2-7 and V is TRBV5-1; 7 positions match TRBD1. In germline, CDR1 is SGHRS, CDR2 YFSETQ. The CDR3 spans 13 residues. CDR3 protein: CASSLRGGDEQNF. CDR3 in DNA: TGCGCCAGCAGCTTGAGAGGGGGCGACGAGCAGAACTTC. The variable domain in full, with the rest retrieved from reference TRBV5-1 and TRBJ2-7, is KAGVTQTPRYLIKTRGQQVTLSCSPISGHRSVSWYQQTPGQGLQFLFEYFSETQRNKGNFPGRFSGRQFSNSRSEMNVSTLELGDSALYLCASSLRGGDEQNFGPGTRLTVT.

As for this clonotype: A much larger clone lies a single base off, so this may be a read error. Since no conserved phenylalanine or tryptophan closes the CDR3, a read error is the likely cause. V usage is TRBV18 and J usage is TRBJ1-1; D is unclear. Per the germline V gene, CDR1 is KGHSH and CDR2 is LQKENI. The length of the CDR3 is 13 residues. Trimming took 3 bases from V and 0 from J, leaving 5 bases between them. CDR3 protein: CASSPSLNTEAFL. The DNA of the CDR3 is TGTGCCAGCTCACCGTCACTGAACACTGAAGCTTTCTTA.

The genes are TRBV30 and TRBJ2-7; 7 nucleotides line up with TRBD2. Trimming removed 2 bases from V and 5 bases from J; junction bases left unmatched: 9. Per the germline V gene, CDR1 is GTSNPN and CDR2 is SVGIG (reference sequence). The CDR3 runs 14 residues. CDR3 region: CAWSMTGGWNEQYF. DNA for the CDR3: TGTGCCTGGAGTATGACGGGAGGTTGGAACGAGCAGTACTTC.

This clonotype was observed many times. This chain links TRBV4-2 with TRBJ2-3; D perhaps matches TRBD2 (7 bases). The V end lost 0 bases, the J end lost 3 bases, and 22 bases lay between the germline ends. The CDR3 covers 19 residues. Germline V gives CDR1 LGHNA, CDR2 YNFKEQ. This CDR3 is CASSQDRRGGRFGTDTQYF. DNA for the CDR3: TGTGCCAGCAGCCAAGATCGGAGGGGGGGACGGTTCGGTACAGATACGCAGTATTTT.

The chain employs TRBV4-1 and TRBJ2-7; TRBD2 is a possible D gene (6 bases). V was clipped by 1 base and J by 2 bases, with 9 bases between them. The V gene's germline CDR1 is MGHRA and CDR2 YSYEKL. This CDR3 has 14 residues. The CDR3 nucleotides are TGCGCCAGCAGCCAAGTAGGAGGGGCCTACGAGCAGTACTTC. This encodes CASSQVGGAYEQYF.

This clonotype was recorded at least ten times. V gene TRBV7-2 combines with J gene TRBJ2-1, with 8 bases aligning to TRBD1. The V gene's germline CDR1 is SGHTA and CDR2 FQGNSA. The CDR3 loop spans 14 amino acids. V shed 7 bases and J 6 bases; nucleotides not matched to a gene: 8. The CDR3 sequence: CASNTHRGVNEQFF. The CDR3 coding sequence is TGTGCCAGCAACACCCACAGGGGGGTCAATGAGCAGTTCTTC.

The table lists this clonotype with many counts. For the CDR3, the DNA is TGTGCCAGCAGCTTAAGTCCGGGTCTCGGGCAAGAGACCCAGTACTTC. Its translation: CASSLSPGLGQETQYF. This rearrangement joins TRBV7-9 to TRBJ2-5; D ambiguous. Trimming pared 2 bases from V and 2 bases from J, leaving 15 bases between. CDR1 and CDR2 from the germline V gene are SEHNR and FQNEAQ (reference sequence). The CDR3 is made up of 16 amino acids.

This clonotype was counted a few times. The rearrangement joins TRBV20-1 to TRBJ1-1; TRBD1 aligns across 7 bases. Trimming cost V 6 bases and J 5 bases; bases outside gene matches: 9. Looked up from germline, CDR1 is DFQATT and CDR2 is SNEGSKA (reference sequence). The CDR3 consists of 13 residues. The CDR3 here is CSAATGSVTEAFF. The CDR3 region has the DNA TGCAGTGCAGCGACAGGGAGCGTGACTGAAGCTTTCTTT.

A few counts support this clonotype. This rearrangement joins TRBV12-3 or TRBV12-4 to TRBJ2-2; D is ambiguous. The CDR3 totals 13 residues. V was trimmed by 6 bases and J by 2 bases, leaving 7 bases between them. The CDR3 sequence: CASSPINTGELFF. For the CDR3, the DNA is TGTGCCAGCAGCCCCATAAACACCGGGGAGCTGTTTTTT.

This chain uses TRBV7-9 with TRBJ2-7; 12 bases are shared with TRBD1. V dropped 5 bases and J dropped 7; count of bases not matched to a gene: 9. The CDR3 is made up of 15 amino acids. Germline V gene lookup returns CDR1 SEHNR and CDR2 FQNEAQ (reference sequence). DNA of the CDR3: TGTGCCAGCAGCCTACCGGGACAGGGGGCGGAGGAGCAGTACTTC. It encodes CASSLPGQGAEEQYF. Filled out from reference TRBV7-9 and TRBJ2-7, the complete variable domain reads DTGVSQNPRHKITKRGQNVTFRCDPISEHNRLYWYRQTLGQGPEFLTYFQNEAQLEKSRLLSDRFSAERPKGSFSTLEIQRTEQGDSAMYLCASSLPGQGAEEQYFGPGTRLTVT.